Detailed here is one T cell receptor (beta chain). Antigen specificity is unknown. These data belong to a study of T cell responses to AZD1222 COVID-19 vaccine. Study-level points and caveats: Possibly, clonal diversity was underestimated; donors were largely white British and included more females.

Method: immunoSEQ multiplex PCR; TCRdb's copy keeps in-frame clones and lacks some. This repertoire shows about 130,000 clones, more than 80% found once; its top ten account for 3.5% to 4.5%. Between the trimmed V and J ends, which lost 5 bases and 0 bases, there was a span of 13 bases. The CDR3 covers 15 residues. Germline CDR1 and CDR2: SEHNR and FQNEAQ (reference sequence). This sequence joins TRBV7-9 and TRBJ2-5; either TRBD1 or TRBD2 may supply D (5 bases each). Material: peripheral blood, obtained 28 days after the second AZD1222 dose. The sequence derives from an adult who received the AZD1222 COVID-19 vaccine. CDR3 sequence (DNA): TGTGCCAGCAGCGAACCGGGACGGCACCAAGAGACCCAGTACTTC. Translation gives CASSEPGRHQETQYF.